Below are 29 T cell receptor beta chains sequenced from a single sample in a study of T cell responses to AZD1222 COVID-19 vaccine. Only in-frame clones appear in the TCRdb table, and some are missing; sequencing was by immunoSEQ multiplex PCR. The sample lists 150,000 to 200,000 clones; roughly nine tenths were seen once. The sequencing used peripheral blood, collected 28 days after the second AZD1222 dose. Receptor source: an adult who received the AZD1222 COVID-19 vaccine.

This chain connects TRBV3-1 (or the pseudogene TRBV3-2) to TRBJ1-5; D might be TRBD1 (6 bases). The V end lost 0 bases, the J end lost 9 bases, and 15 bases lay between the germline ends. Germline V gene lookup returns CDR1 LGHDT and CDR2 YNNKEL (reference sequence). The CDR3 is 15 amino acids. CDR3 nucleotide sequence: TGTGCCAGCAGCCAAGATTTGGGGGGGGCCGGGCCCCAGCATTTT. Translation: CASSQDLGGAGPQHF.

The V call is TRBV19, the J call TRBJ2-5, with 7 bases identical to TRBD1. V shed 5 bases, J shed 1 base, and the junction held 4 bases outside the gene matches. Per the germline V gene, CDR1 is LNHDA and CDR2 is SQIVND (reference sequence). This CDR3 comprises 14 residues. The CDR3 sequence is CASSQDRTQETQYF. CDR3 bases: TGTGCCAGTAGTCAGGACAGGACCCAAGAGACCCAGTACTTC. Complete variable domain (other parts from reference TRBV19 and TRBJ2-5): DGGITQSPKYLFRKEGQNVTLSCEQNLNHDAMYWYRQDPGQGLRLIYYSQIVNDFQKGDIAEGYSVSREKKESFPLTVTSAQKNPTAFYLCASSQDRTQETQYFGPGTRLLVL.

As DNA, the CDR3 is TGTGCCAGCAGTCTGGGTCGGGAGACCCAGTACTTC. Translated: CASSLGRETQYF. V and J are TRBV12-3 or TRBV12-4 and TRBJ2-5; no clear D gene. The ends were cut back, 5 bases at V and 5 bases at J, with 9 bases in the middle. CDR3 length: 12 amino acids.

The chain uses TRBV7-2 and TRBJ2-5; D is unresolved. The germline V gene encodes CDR1 SGHTA and CDR2 FQGNSA. CDR3 size: 14 residues. The V gene lost 6 bases and the J gene lost 2 bases, with 13 bases spanning the gap. The DNA for the CDR3 is TGTGCCAGCAGACCCCCCGGGCTGCAAGAGACCCAGTACTTC. Translation gives CASRPPGLQETQYF.

The V gene is TRBV12-5, the J gene TRBJ2-7; a possible D gene is TRBD1 (6 bases). The ends were cut back, 1 base at V and 3 bases at J, with 25 bases in the middle. CDR3 size: 19 residues. The V gene's germline CDR1 is LGHNT and CDR2 FRNRAP. CDR3 sequence: CASGLGPTVVTGHSYEQYF. The CDR3 coding sequence is TGTGCTAGTGGTTTGGGCCCCACGGTGGTGACAGGCCACAGCTACGAGCAGTACTTC. Looking up the rest from reference TRBV12-5 and TRBJ2-7 gives the full variable domain: DARVTQTPRHKVTEMGQEVTMRCQPILGHNTVFWYRQTMMQGLELLAYFRNRAPLDDSGMPKDRFSAEMPDATLATLKIQPSEPRDSAVYFCASGLGPTVVTGHSYEQYFGPGTRLTVT.

This chain connects TRBV5-1 to TRBJ2-3; 9 bases fit TRBD1. This CDR3 comprises 15 residues. The V gene end was trimmed by 0 bases and the J gene end by 3 bases; junction bases not matched to a gene: 2. The germline CDR1 and CDR2 sequences are SGHRS and YFSETQ. The CDR3 coding sequence is TGCGCCAGCAGCTTGGTGGGGACAGGGACAGATACGCAGTATTTT. Its protein product is CASSLVGTGTDTQYF.

The chain uses TRBV10-3 and TRBJ2-5, with D possibly being TRBD1 (6 bases). Germline CDR1 is ENHRY and CDR2 is SYGVKD. Trimming took off 2 bases at V and 4 bases at J, with 11 bases between the two ends. This CDR3 is built from 14 residues. In nucleotides, the CDR3 is TGTGCCATCAGTGAGGTTGGCAGGGGAGAGACCCAGTACTTC. Translation gives CAISEVGRGETQYF.

V gene TRBV27 combines with J gene TRBJ1-6; tentatively, D is TRBD1 (5 bases). The V end lost 4 bases, the J end lost 8 bases, and 9 bases lay between the germline ends. The CDR3 consists of 13 residues. In germline, CDR1 is MNHEY, CDR2 SMNVEV (reference sequence). This chain's CDR3 is CASSWGGYSPLHF. The CDR3 DNA follows: TGTGCCAGCAGTTGGGGCGGCTATTCACCCCTCCACTTT.

The chain uses TRBV18 and TRBJ2-3; 11 positions match TRBD2. This CDR3 is 16 amino acids long. V lost 4 bases to trimming and J lost 2 bases; unmatched junction nucleotides: 5. Germline assignment: CDR1 KGHSH and CDR2 LQKENI. In nucleotides, the CDR3 is TGTGCCAGCTCACGAAGGACTAGCGGGTTCACAGATACGCAGTATTTT. Its translation is CASSRRTSGFTDTQYF.

The chain recombines TRBV6-2 or TRBV6-3 with TRBJ1-1, with D possibly TRBD1 on 6 matching bases. Per the germline V gene, CDR1 is MNHEY and CDR2 is SVGEGT. Trimming cost V 6 bases and J 0 bases, with 20 bases left between them. This CDR3 contains 17 residues. CDR3 DNA sequence: TGTGCCAGCAGCCCTATAGGGGGGGTCAACATGAACACTGAAGCTTTCTTT. As protein: CASSPIGGVNMNTEAFF.

This sequence joins TRBV29-1 and TRBJ1-2, with D possibly matching TRBD1 (6 bases). CDR1 SQVTM and CDR2 ANQGSEA come from the germline V gene. The CDR3 covers 14 residues. V was trimmed by 7 bases and J by 4 bases, leaving 19 bases between them. For the CDR3, the DNA is TGCAGCGCCCCGGAGGGGGTGGGACCCTATGGCTACACCTTC. It is translated as CSAPEGVGPYGYTF.

This rearrangement joins TRBV27 to TRBJ1-1; a weak D match, TRBD1 (5 bases). This CDR3 contains 15 residues. Germline assignment: CDR1 MNHEY and CDR2 SMNVEV (reference sequence). V lost 8 bases and J 0 bases, leaving 16 bases between the germline ends. CDR3 DNA sequence: TGTGCCAGCGGACGTTACAGGAGCTTGAACACTGAAGCTTTCTTT. This codes for CASGRYRSLNTEAFF.

This clone came up once. The J gene is TRBJ1-4, the V gene TRBV5-1; a possible D gene is TRBD1 (6 bases). The germline CDR1 and CDR2 sequences are SGHRS and YFSETQ. The germline V and J ends were trimmed by 3 bases and 7 bases, with 16 bases remaining between them. The CDR3 sequence is 15 residues long. DNA for the CDR3: TGCGCCAGCAGCTCCCGGGCCAGGGGCCTTGAAAAACTGTTTTTT. It encodes CASSSRARGLEKLFF.

The rearrangement joins TRBV19 to TRBJ2-3; D call uncertain. V gave up 5 bases and J gave up 2 bases, with 14 bases separating them. This CDR3 comprises 15 residues. Germline loops: CDR1 LNHDA, CDR2 SQIVND (reference sequence). In nucleotides, the CDR3 is TGTGCCAGTAGTTTGGCGGTCCCTGACACAGATACGCAGTATTTT. Protein: CASSLAVPDTDTQYF.

The chain uses TRBV3-1 (or the pseudogene TRBV3-2) and TRBJ1-1; no definite D call. Germline-derived CDR1 and CDR2 are LGHDT and YNNKEL (reference sequence). The CDR3 loop spans 14 amino acids. V was cut by 1 base and J by 4 bases, with 10 bases left in between. This CDR3 reads CASSQGELATEAFF. The CDR3 DNA sequence: TGTGCCAGCAGCCAAGGAGAGCTCGCCACTGAAGCTTTCTTT.

This clone appeared a single time. This rearrangement joins TRBV2 to TRBJ1-1; no reliable D call. This CDR3 spans 13 amino acids. Germline V gene data show CDR1 as SNHLY and CDR2 as FYNNEI. Trimming cost V 5 bases and J 0 bases, with 7 bases left between them. In nucleotides, the CDR3 is TGTGCCAGCAGTTTGGGGATGAACACTGAAGCTTTCTTT. Protein sequence: CASSLGMNTEAFF.

This rearrangement joins TRBV10-2 to TRBJ2-3, with 8 bases that match TRBD1. Germline V gene sequence: CDR1 WSHSY, CDR2 SAAADI. This CDR3 is 14 amino acids long. V trimming: 4 bases; J trimming: 7 bases; junction bases outside the gene matches: 7. The CDR3 DNA is TGCGCCAGCAGTGGGACAGGGAAAACGAATACGCAGTATTTT. This encodes CASSGTGKTNTQYF.

The chain is built from TRBV4-2 and TRBJ2-3, with no clear D. V was cut by 1 base and J by 0 bases, with 8 bases left in between. The germline gives CDR1 LGHNA, CDR2 YNFKEQ. The CDR3 is 15 residues long. The CDR3 region has the DNA TGTGCCAGCAGCCAAGCGGCTGCCAGCACAGATACGCAGTATTTT. Translated, it gives CASSQAAASTDTQYF.

The chain uses TRBV6-6 and TRBJ2-7, with 16 bases fitting TRBD2. The CDR3 runs 18 residues. Germline-derived CDR1 and CDR2 are MNHNY and SVGAGI (reference sequence). Trimming at V came to 5 bases and at J to 2 bases, leaving 9 bases not matched to a gene. CDR3 DNA sequence: TGTGCCAGCAGTCCCGGGACTAGCGGGGGGGCCTGGACCTACGAGCAGTACTTC. Translation gives CASSPGTSGGAWTYEQYF.

This sequence joins TRBV6-1 and TRBJ1-2; 8 positions match TRBD1. Germline CDR1 and CDR2: MNHNS and SASEGT. Trimming took 6 bases from V and 4 from J; bases not matched to a gene: 1. This CDR3 is 12 amino acids long. The CDR3 DNA is TGTGCCAGCAGCCAGGGGGCCTATGGCTACACCTTC. Translated, it gives CASSQGAYGYTF.

This clone was recorded only once. The chain links TRBV6-5 to TRBJ1-2, with D possibly TRBD1 on 5 matching bases. CDR1 and CDR2 from the germline V gene are MNHEY and SVGAGI. Trimming removed 0 bases at V and 4 bases at J, with 6 bases between. The CDR3 is made up of 13 amino acids. CDR3 sequence reads: CASSYSGGYGYTF. CDR3 nucleotides: TGTGCCAGCAGTTACTCGGGGGGCTATGGCTACACCTTC.

V gene TRBV7-8 combines with J gene TRBJ1-2; 8 bases are shared with TRBD1. After removal of 3 bases from V and 2 bases from J, the junction contained 11 bases not matched to a gene. The CDR3 is 17 residues long. Germline-derived CDR1 and CDR2 are SGHVS and FQNEAQ. This CDR3 reads CASSLPRTGKPNYGYTF. CDR3 sequence (DNA): TGTGCCAGCAGCTTGCCGAGGACAGGGAAACCCAACTATGGCTACACCTTC.

The chain joins TRBV19 to TRBJ1-3; TRBD1 aligns across 7 bases. This CDR3 spans 17 amino acids. The trim removed 5 bases at V and 0 bases at J, leaving 10 bases unmatched. Germline assignment: CDR1 LNHDA and CDR2 SQIVND (reference sequence). This CDR3 reads CASSPWTGSISGNTIYF. In DNA, the CDR3 is TGTGCCAGTAGTCCTTGGACAGGATCGATCTCTGGAAACACCATATATTTT.

The genes are TRBV11-3 and TRBJ2-1, with D perhaps TRBD1 (6 bases). V shed 5 bases and J shed 6 bases, with 8 bases lying between them. The CDR3 is 12 amino acids. The germline V gene encodes CDR1 SGHNT and CDR2 YENEEA. CDR3 bases: TGTGCCAGCAGCCTACAGGGCAATGAGCAGTTCTTC. Its protein product is CASSLQGNEQFF. Full variable domain (rest looked up from reference TRBV11-3 and TRBJ2-1): EAGVVQSPRYKIIEKKQPVAFWCNPISGHNTLYWYLQNLGQGPELLIRYENEEAVDDSQLPKDRFSAERLKGVDSTLKIQPAELGDSAVYLCASSLQGNEQFFGPGTRLTVL.

The chain employs TRBV7-9 and TRBJ1-6; D unresolved. Germline CDR1 and CDR2: SEHNR and FQNEAQ (reference sequence). This CDR3 comprises 14 residues. Trimming cost V 4 bases and J 5 bases, with 9 bases left between them. The CDR3 DNA reads TGTGCCAGCAGCTCCTACACAGATAATTCACCCCTCCACTTT. Its protein product is CASSSYTDNSPLHF.

The chain is built from TRBV3-1 (or the pseudogene TRBV3-2) and TRBJ1-2; TRBD1 matches 9 bases. The germline V gene encodes CDR1 LGHDT and CDR2 YNNKEL (reference sequence). This CDR3 is built from 12 residues. Losses at the gene ends were 2 bases for V and 13 bases for J; bases not matched to a gene: 5. Here the CDR3 DNA reads TGTGCCAGCAGCCAAACGGGACAGGGAGCCACCTTC. Translating it yields CASSQTGQGATF.

The rearrangement uses TRBV9 and TRBJ2-3; 10 bases are a match to TRBD2. V trimming: 4 bases; J trimming: 3 bases; junction bases outside the gene matches: 8. Germline CDR1 reads SGDLS; CDR2 reads YYNGEE. There are 16 residues in the CDR3. The CDR3 sequence: CASSPIAGGRTDTQYF. The CDR3 region has the DNA TGTGCCAGCAGCCCTATAGCGGGGGGTCGTACAGATACGCAGTATTTT.

J is TRBJ1-1 and V is TRBV30; D perhaps matches TRBD1 (5 bases). The CDR3 runs to 16 residues. Germline lookup yields CDR1 GTSNPN and CDR2 SVGIG (reference sequence). Trimming shortened V by 3 bases and J by 3 bases, and 20 bases separated the two germline ends. DNA of the CDR3: TGTGCCTGGAGCGTGGCGGGGGGGACTTTGGACACTGAAGCTTTCTTT. This translates into CAWSVAGGTLDTEAFF.

The chain carries TRBV15 and TRBJ1-2; D is possibly TRBD1 (5 bases). This CDR3 is built from 17 residues. CDR1 is LNHNV, CDR2 YYDKDF, per germline (reference sequence). Trimming cost V 0 bases and J 4 bases, with 18 bases left between them. The CDR3 spells CATSRDRTGRDSYGYTF. The DNA for the CDR3 is TGTGCCACCAGCAGAGATCGGACCGGGAGGGACTCCTATGGCTACACCTTC.